A single sample is the source of the 14 T cell receptor beta chains below, sequenced in a study of cytomegalovirus exposure and HLA in healthy donors (dated by TCRdb to about 2017). Library preparation employed the immunoSEQ multiplex PCR assay. A mixture of 60 forward primers for TCR Vbeta segments and 13 reverse primers for TCR Jbeta segments was used in the multiplex PCR. Held by TCRdb, this immuneACCESS table contains in-frame sequences only and omits some clones. Under half of the omission traces to an unresolved V gene where checked; the cause of the rest is unknown. The sample table shows 130,000 to 150,000 clones, and over 70% are seen once. The ten largest account for about 6.5% of the sample. The source material was PBMCs. The receptor set was obtained from a man aged 40-50 years in good health and CMV-seropositive.

There are a few counts of this clone. CDR3 bases: TGTGCCACAGAAGTGGCGGTCGGGAACACTGAAGCTTTCTTT. Translating it yields CATEVAVGNTEAFF. The rearrangement links TRBV7-8 to TRBJ1-1; no firm D call. The germline gives CDR1 SGHVS, CDR2 FQNEAQ. V gave up 10 bases and J gave up 1 base, with 16 bases separating them. There are 14 residues in the CDR3.

J is TRBJ1-2 and V is TRBV7-9, with no clear D. The CDR3 contains 14 residues. Per the germline V gene, CDR1 is SEHNR and CDR2 is FQNEAQ (reference sequence). V dropped 1 base and J dropped 0 bases, with 6 bases sitting between them. The CDR3 DNA reads TGTGCCAGCAGCTTAGTTACAGCTAACTATGGCTACACCTTC. This translates into CASSLVTANYGYTF.

The chain employs TRBV5-1 and TRBJ2-1; D possibly corresponds to TRBD2 (6 bases). V lost 1 base, J lost 9 bases, and 14 bases lay in between. There are 14 residues in the CDR3. Germline V CDR1 and CDR2: SGHRS, YFSETQ. The CDR3 region is CASSLTGRGFEQFF. The CDR3 coding sequence is TGCGCCAGCAGCTTGACGGGCCGGGGGTTTGAGCAGTTCTTC.

Only a few counts were recorded for this clone. The chain has TRBV11-2 and TRBJ2-5, with 9 nucleotides matching TRBD2. This CDR3 has 14 amino acids. The germline CDR1 and CDR2 sequences are SGHAT and FQNNGV. V dropped 5 bases and J dropped 5; count of bases not matched to a gene: 6. CDR3 sequence: CASSLSGSGETQYF. CDR3 nucleotides: TGTGCCAGCAGCCTTAGCGGGAGTGGTGAGACCCAGTACTTC.

This clone was found once. This sequence joins TRBV7-2 and TRBJ2-7; D is perhaps TRBD1 (5 bases). Trimming stripped 4 bases from V and 5 bases from J, with 15 bases between. The CDR3 totals 14 residues. Germline V gene data show CDR1 as SGHTA and CDR2 as FQGNSA. CDR3 bases: TGTGCCAGCAGCTCGTTCCAGGGCTGGGACGAGCAGTACTTC. This sequence encodes CASSSFQGWDEQYF.

The J gene is TRBJ1-1, the V gene TRBV2; D might be TRBD1 (6 bases). Per the germline V gene, CDR1 is SNHLY and CDR2 is FYNNEI. The V gene lost 4 bases and the J gene lost 4 bases, with 10 bases spanning the gap. The CDR3 length is 13 residues. The chain's CDR3 is CASSARGGTEAFF. For the CDR3, the DNA is TGTGCCAGCAGTGCCAGGGGTGGCACTGAAGCTTTCTTT.

This clone was observed a handful of times. V and J are TRBV19 and TRBJ1-1, with a weak D call TRBD1 (5 bases). V was shortened by 6 bases and J by 3 bases, with 17 bases between the two germline ends. CDR1 is LNHDA and CDR2 is SQIVND in the germline V gene (reference sequence). The CDR3 length is 15 residues. CDR3 in DNA: TGTGCCAGTAGACTTCAGGGCGGTGGATACACTGAAGCTTTCTTT. Translated, it gives CASRLQGGGYTEAFF.

On this clone: The sample has other DNA sequences that encode this CDR3 too. The gene calls are TRBV4-1 and TRBJ1-6; TRBD1 matches 8 bases. V dropped 6 bases and J dropped 2; count of bases not matched to a gene: 6. The CDR3 consists of 16 residues. Germline V gives CDR1 MGHRA, CDR2 YSYEKL. The CDR3 sequence is CASRDRGRTYNSPLHF. DNA for the CDR3: TGCGCCAGCAGAGACAGGGGAAGGACCTATAATTCACCCCTCCACTTT.

The rearrangement uses TRBV20-1 and TRBJ1-1, with 9 bases fitting TRBD1. The CDR3 covers 10 residues. The junction had 3 bases not matched to a gene; V was cut back by 6 bases and J by 10 bases. Germline V lookup: CDR1 DFQATT, CDR2 SNEGSKA (reference sequence). DNA of the CDR3: TGCAGTGCCATGGACAGGGGAGCTTTCTTT. Protein product: CSAMDRGAFF.

V is TRBV15 and J is TRBJ2-6; 9 positions agree with TRBD1. The CDR3 runs to 17 residues. J lost 2 bases, V lost 0 bases, and 2 bases had no gene match. CDR1 is LNHNV and CDR2 is YYDKDF in the germline V gene (reference sequence). CDR3 in DNA: TGTGCCACCAGCAGAGAACAGGGGGCGCCTGGGGCCAACGTCCTGACTTTC. It encodes CATSREQGAPGANVLTF. Full variable domain (remainder filled in from reference TRBV15 and TRBJ2-6): DAMVIQNPRYQVTQFGKPVTLSCSQTLNHNVMYWYQQKSSQAPKLLFHYYDKDFNNEADTPDNFQSRRPNTSFCFLDIRSPGLGDTAMYLCATSREQGAPGANVLTFGAGSRLTVL.

CDR3 in DNA: TGTGCCAGCAGTTTGACGAGACTAGCGGGGAACGAGCAGTACTTC. It yields the protein CASSLTRLAGNEQYF. The V call is TRBV27, the J call TRBJ2-7; 11 bases match TRBD2. Germline V gene data show CDR1 as MNHEY and CDR2 as SMNVEV (reference sequence). J gave up 5 bases and V 3 bases, and 6 bases lay outside the gene matches. The CDR3 sequence is 15 residues long.

The chain uses TRBV7-2 and TRBJ1-2; TRBD1 is a possible D gene (6 bases). This CDR3 region has 14 residues. The V gene's germline CDR1 is SGHTA and CDR2 FQGNSA. Deletions cut 1 base from V and 0 bases from J, with 6 bases between. The CDR3 nucleotides read TGTGCCAGCAGCTTAGGGACAGCTAACTATGGCTACACCTTC. As protein: CASSLGTANYGYTF.

Here the CDR3 reads CASSLGGVSEQYF. As DNA, the CDR3 is TGTGCCAGCAGCTTAGGGGGGGTTAGCGAGCAGTACTTC. The chain links TRBV7-2 to TRBJ2-7; a weak D match, TRBD2 (6 bases). The CDR3 sequence is 13 residues long. CDR1 and CDR2 (germline): SGHTA, FQGNSA. The germline V and J ends were trimmed by 1 base and 6 bases, with 10 bases remaining between them.

V and J are TRBV7-9 and TRBJ2-2; 11 bases are a match to TRBD1. The CDR3 runs 18 residues. Germline-derived CDR1 and CDR2 are SEHNR and FQNEAQ (reference sequence). The V and J ends lost 2 bases and 5 bases, in that order; junction bases with no gene match: 10. CDR3 sequence: CASSLRDLGQGVTGELFF. Here the CDR3 DNA reads TGTGCCAGCAGCTTACGGGATCTGGGACAGGGGGTTACCGGGGAGCTGTTTTTT.